These T cell receptor beta chains were read from a single sample in a study of cytomegalovirus exposure and HLA in healthy donors. Profiling relied on immunoSEQ multiplex PCR, and the TCRdb table lists in-frame clones only, not all of them. Seen in this sample are 150,000 to 200,000 clones; the ten most common clones hold 0.7% to 0.8%. The sequenced sample was PBMCs. These receptor sequences come from a woman younger than 35 in good health and CMV-seropositive. Each CDR3 is given with its conserved first and last residue. A D gene is named only where the DNA matches it firmly.

-	TRBV4-1	TRBJ1-4	TGCGCCAGCAGCCGGGGGGGAGGGACAACTAATGAAAAACTGTTTTTT	CASSRGGGTTNEKLFF
TRBD1	TRBV4-2	TRBJ2-2	TGTGCCAGCAGCCAAGATATAGTACAGGGGGTGAACACCGGGGAGCTGTTTTTT	CASSQDIVQGVNTGELFF
-	TRBV5-1	TRBJ2-7	TGCGCCAGCGCCACTTCCGGGACTTCTTACGAGCAGTACTTC	CASATSGTSYEQYF
TRBD2	TRBV30	TRBJ2-1	TGTGCCTGGAGTGCCGGACTAGCGGGGGTAAGCAATGAGCAGTTCTTC	CAWSAGLAGVSNEQFF
TRBD2	TRBV18	TRBJ2-2	TGTGCCAGCTCACCACTAGCGGGAGACACCGGGGAGCTGTTTTTT	CASSPLAGDTGELFF
-	TRBV6-5	TRBJ2-6	TGTGCCAGCAGTTACTCGATACGGGCTGGGGCCAACGTCCTGACTTTC	CASSYSIRAGANVLTF
-	TRBV19	TRBJ1-2	TGTGCCAGTAGTACCCCAGCTACCCGGGGAAGGTATGGCTACACCTTC	CASSTPATRGRYGYTF
-	TRBV15	TRBJ1-1	TGTGCCACCAGCAGAGATCATGGGGCGAACACTGAAGCTTTCTTT	CATSRDHGANTEAFF
TRBD1	TRBV6-1	TRBJ1-2	TGTGCCAGCAGGACAGGGATGGCCTATGGCTACACCTTC	CASRTGMAYGYTF
-	TRBV11-2	TRBJ1-3	TGTGCCAGCAGCTCGTGGAGCTCTGGAAACACCATATATTTT	CASSSWSSGNTIYF
TRBD2	TRBV6-4	TRBJ2-5	TGTGCCAGCAGGAAGAGCGGGGGGTCACAAGAGACCCAGTACTTC	CASRKSGGSQETQYF
TRBD2	TRBV11-2	TRBJ2-1	TGTGCCAGCAGCCCCCCCGGGGAGGGAAACAATGAGCAGTTCTTC	CASSPPGEGNNEQFF
-	TRBV18	TRBJ2-1	TGTGCCAGCTCACCAAGCGGCCCCAAAGCGCCCTACAATGAGCAGTTCTTC	CASSPSGPKAPYNEQFF
TRBD1	TRBV7-2	TRBJ1-1	TGTGCCAGCACCTTAGACAGGGCGCGCACTGAAGCTTTCTTT	CASTLDRARTEAFF
-	TRBV2	TRBJ2-1	TGTGCCAGCAGTGTAAAACAGGGTTCAGGTGAGCAGTTCTTC	CASSVKQGSGEQFF
TRBD1	TRBV13	TRBJ2-7	TGTGCCAGCAGCCGCGACGGGACAGGGACCTACGAGCAGTACTTC	CASSRDGTGTYEQYF
-	TRBV15	TRBJ1-6	TGTGCCACCAGCAGGAGGCTCCCACCCCTCCACTTT	CATSRRLPPLHF
-	TRBV30	TRBJ1-2	TGTGCCTGGGGCCTCGGAGGGAACTATGGCTACACCTTC	CAWGLGGNYGYTF
TRBD1	TRBV18	TRBJ1-3	TGTGCCAGCTCACCTACCACAGGGGGTGGTGGAAACACCATATATTTT	CASSPTTGGGGNTIYF
-	TRBV10-2	TRBJ1-2	TGCGCCAGCAGTGATAGAGATGGCTACACCTTC	CASSDRDGYTF
TRBD1	TRBV7-2	TRBJ2-7	TGTGCCAGCAGCAGAGGGACAGCGACCTACGAGCAGTACTTC	CASSRGTATYEQYF
-	TRBV4-1	TRBJ2-5	TGCGCCAGCAGCCAAGTTGCCAGCGAAGAGACCCAGTACTTC	CASSQVASEETQYF
-	TRBV19	TRBJ2-3	TGTGCCAGTAGTATAGGTCCAGGGGGCACAGATACGCAGTATTTT	CASSIGPGGTDTQYF
-	TRBV29-1	TRBJ2-7	TGCAGCGCCAGGCGGTGGACAGCCACCTACGAGCAGTACTTC	CSARRWTATYEQYF
-	TRBV5-4	TRBJ2-3	TGTGCCAGCAGCTTGGAGCCGAGCATAGTAGATACGCAGTATTTT	CASSLEPSIVDTQYF
-	TRBV5-8	TRBJ2-1	TGTGCCAGCAGATCGGCAGGCAACGAGCAGTTCTTC	CASRSAGNEQFF
-	TRBV4-1	TRBJ2-7	TGCGCCAGCAGCCAAGATGCTGAGGGACTCGAGCAGTACTTC	CASSQDAEGLEQYF
TRBD1	TRBV5-8	TRBJ1-5	TGTGCCAGCCGCCTTTACAGGGGAGGCAATCAGCCCCAGCATTTT	CASRLYRGGNQPQHF
TRBD1	TRBV12-5	TRBJ1-1	TGTGCTAGTGGTGCGGGACAGCTCGTGAGTGCTTTCTTT	CASGAGQLVSAFF
-	TRBV7-2	TRBJ1-1	TGTGCCAGCAGCTCCCTCGGTCGCGCGTACAACACTGAAGCTTTCTTT	CASSSLGRAYNTEAFF
-	TRBV6-5	TRBJ2-3	TGTGCCAGCAGACACACAGGGTCTAGCACAGATACGCAGTATTTT	CASRHTGSSTDTQYF
TRBD2	TRBV5-6	TRBJ2-1	TGTGCCAGCAGCTTGTTCGGGGGGGCAGGTAATGAGCAGTTCTTC	CASSLFGGAGNEQFF
TRBD1	TRBV5-1	TRBJ2-3	TGCGCCAGCTATCAGGGGGCCCGCACAGATACGCAGTATTTT	CASYQGARTDTQYF
-	TRBV19	TRBJ1-1	TGTGCCAGTAGTATAGTTTTCCAGGGCGGTGAAGCTTTCTTT	CASSIVFQGGEAFF
TRBD2	TRBV7-8	TRBJ2-3	TGTGCCAGCAGCCTTACCCCGGGGGGGGGCACAGATACGCAGTATTTT	CASSLTPGGGTDTQYF
-	TRBV4-2	TRBJ1-1	TGTGCCAGCAGCCAAGTCCTCCCCAGGAACACTGAAGCTTTCTTT	CASSQVLPRNTEAFF
TRBD2	TRBV4-1	TRBJ2-7	TGCGCCAGCAGCCAAGATCCCCCTAGCGGGAGTTCCGAGCAGTACTTC	CASSQDPPSGSSEQYF
-	TRBV2	TRBJ2-7	TGTGCCAGCAGGGCAGGACAGATATACGAGCAGTACTTC	CASRAGQIYEQYF
-	TRBV6-1	TRBJ2-3	TGTGCCAGCAGAGTGCTAGGCGGGACCACAGATACGCAGTATTTT	CASRVLGGTTDTQYF
-	TRBV4-2	TRBJ2-5	TGTGCCAGCAGCCAAGAACCGCTACAAGAGACCCAGTACTTC	CASSQEPLQETQYF
-	TRBV11-2	TRBJ1-2	TGTGCCAGCAGCCCGCGTGTTAGCTACACCTTC	CASSPRVSYTF
-	TRBV6-1	TRBJ1-1	TGTGCCAGCAGTTCCCCCCATTCGAACACTGAAGCTTTCTTT	CASSSPHSNTEAFF
-	TRBV7-9	TRBJ2-5	TGTGCCAGCAGATCGGGGAGGGAGACCCAGTACTTC	CASRSGRETQYF
-	TRBV27	TRBJ1-1	TGTGCCAGCAGTTTAGAACTGGGGGCGAGGACTGAAGCTTTCTTT	CASSLELGARTEAFF
TRBD1	TRBV30	TRBJ1-4	TGTGCCTGTTTTCAGGGGGCGACTAATGAAAAACTGTTTTTT	CACFQGATNEKLFF
-	TRBV7-2	TRBJ1-6	TGTGCCAGCAGCTTTGGGAGCAATAATTCACCCCTCCACTTT	CASSFGSNNSPLHF
-	TRBV12-5	TRBJ1-5	TGTGCTAGTGGTTTGGTACGGGCAGGGTATGGCAATCAGCCCCAGCATTTT	CASGLVRAGYGNQPQHF
TRBD2	TRBV6-4	TRBJ2-3	TGTGCCAGCAGCCGCGGGGGGGCGTATGGCACAGATACGCAGTATTTT	CASSRGGAYGTDTQYF
-	TRBV19	TRBJ1-6	TGTGCCAGTAGTATAGGGGCTTCACCCCTCCACTTT	CASSIGASPLHF
TRBD1	TRBV29-1	TRBJ2-3	TGCAGCGTTGCGGGACAGGGGGCAACAGATACGCAGTATTTT	CSVAGQGATDTQYF
TRBD1	TRBV7-9	TRBJ1-4	TGTGCCAGCAGCTCAGGACAGGGTTCTAATGAAAAACTGTTTTTT	CASSSGQGSNEKLFF
-	TRBV14	TRBJ2-5	TGTGCCAGCAGCCAAGTGGGGAGACAAGAGACCCAGTACTTC	CASSQVGRQETQYF
TRBD1	TRBV7-9	TRBJ1-1	TGTGCCAGCAGCTCACCCCCAGGGACAGGCTGGGGCGCTGAAGCTTTCTTT	CASSSPPGTGWGAEAFF
-	TRBV11-2	TRBJ1-2	TGTGCCAGCAGCCCTAGATTAAAAGATGGCTACACCTTC	CASSPRLKDGYTF
TRBD2	TRBV4-1	TRBJ2-7	TGCGCCAGCAGCCGTTTAGCGGGAGAGGGGTCTCGCGAGCAGTACTTC	CASSRLAGEGSREQYF
TRBD1	TRBV5-1	TRBJ1-2	TGCGCCAGCAGCTCAGGGACAGGGGGCTATGGCTACACCTTC	CASSSGTGGYGYTF
-	TRBV28	TRBJ1-2	TGTGCCAGCAGTTTATACAGGGCCTATGGCTACACCTTC	CASSLYRAYGYTF